The 15 T cell receptor beta chains below were found in one sample sequenced in a study of technical replicates of blood from several donors. Generated by immunoSEQ multiplex PCR, the TCRdb table keeps only in-frame clones and is missing some. The data contain 95,000 or so clones, 85% to 95% of them singletons. Sequenced sample: T cells isolated from PBMCs. Receptors originate from a human donor in good health.

The chain employs TRBV6-1 and TRBJ2-1, with 14 bases matching TRBD2. The CDR3 runs 14 residues. The germline V gene encodes CDR1 MNHNS and CDR2 SASEGT. The V gene end was trimmed by 6 bases and the J gene end by 14 bases; junction bases not matched to a gene: 9. CDR3 protein: CASSPGTSGSREFF. The CDR3 DNA follows: TGTGCCAGCAGCCCCGGGACTAGCGGGAGTAGGGAGTTCTTC.

V usage is TRBV9 and J usage is TRBJ2-5; no clear D. Trimming left V 1 base short and J 1 base short, with 5 bases between. Germline assignment: CDR1 SGDLS and CDR2 YYNGEE. This CDR3 spans 13 amino acids. The CDR3 here is CASSVNSQETQYF. In DNA form, the CDR3 reads TGTGCCAGCAGCGTAAACAGCCAAGAGACCCAGTACTTC.

This chain uses TRBV11-3 with TRBJ1-3, with a tentative D call TRBD1 (5 bases). Germline assignment: CDR1 SGHNT and CDR2 YENEEA. Trimming removed 2 bases at V and 0 bases at J, with 8 bases between. The CDR3 covers 15 residues. Written as DNA, the CDR3 is TGTGCCAGCAGCTTACGGGGGGTCTCTGGAAACACCATATATTTT. Its protein is CASSLRGVSGNTIYF.

V and J are TRBV6-5 and TRBJ2-3; 10 nucleotides line up with TRBD2. The CDR3 extends over 13 amino acids. V dropped 5 bases and J dropped 7; count of bases not matched to a gene: 3. From germline, CDR1 is MNHEY and CDR2 SVGAGI. The CDR3 spells CASSTSGAYTQYF. CDR3 DNA: TGTGCCAGCAGTACTAGCGGGGCCTATACGCAGTATTTT.

The chain carries TRBV29-1 and TRBJ2-7; the D gene is possibly TRBD1 (6 bases). Germline CDR1 is SQVTM and CDR2 is ANQGSEA. Deletions cut 4 bases from V and 3 bases from J, with 7 bases between. The CDR3 runs to 11 residues. As DNA, the CDR3 is TGCAGCGTTGGGGACAACTACGAGCAGTACTTC. Translated, it gives CSVGDNYEQYF.

This chain uses TRBV18 with TRBJ2-1; TRBD1 agrees at 7 bases. J lost 8 bases, V lost 3 bases, and 10 bases had no gene match. The CDR3 covers 15 residues. Germline V gene data show CDR1 as KGHSH and CDR2 as LQKENI. The CDR3 loop reads CASSPRQNRGYEQFF. The CDR3 DNA reads TGTGCCAGCTCACCCCGGCAAAACAGGGGTTATGAGCAGTTCTTC.

The chain recombines TRBV7-8 with TRBJ2-1; 7 nucleotides agree with TRBD1. Germline CDR1 is SGHVS and CDR2 is FQNEAQ. CDR3 length: 18 amino acids. The trim removed 1 base at V and 0 bases at J, leaving 9 bases unmatched. The CDR3 nucleotides read TGTGCCAGCAGCTTAGTGCAGGGGGTTGGGGGCTCCTACAATGAGCAGTTCTTC. It specifies CASSLVQGVGGSYNEQFF.

The chain is built from TRBV4-2 and TRBJ2-7, with D tentatively TRBD1 (6 bases). Germline V gives CDR1 LGHNA, CDR2 YNFKEQ. The CDR3 is 15 amino acids. V was cut by 1 base and J by 2 bases, with 12 bases left in between. The CDR3 protein is CASSQAWTAPYEQYF. In DNA, the CDR3 is TGTGCCAGCAGCCAAGCCTGGACAGCGCCCTACGAGCAGTACTTC.

This rearrangement joins TRBV5-8 to TRBJ2-3, with TRBD2 matching 10 bases. The CDR3 consists of 16 residues. CDR1 is SGHTS and CDR2 is YDEGEE in the germline V gene. The J segment lost 6 bases and the V segment lost 3 bases, leaving 10 bases of the junction unmatched. CDR3 sequence (DNA): TGTGCCAGCAGCTCCCCCAAGGGAGCGGGGGGGGATACGCAGTATTTT. The encoded protein is CASSSPKGAGGDTQYF.

The rearrangement joins TRBV28 to TRBJ2-2, with D possibly matching TRBD1 (6 bases). Germline CDR1 reads MDHEN; CDR2 reads SYDVKM. V was trimmed by 1 base and J by 3 bases, leaving 12 bases between them. This CDR3 comprises 16 residues. The CDR3 coding sequence is TGTGCCAGCAGTTTATATTCCGGGACACACACCGGGGAGCTGTTTTTT. Translation gives CASSLYSGTHTGELFF.

CDR3 DNA: TGTGCCAGCAGCCCCCGCGGGGGCACAGATACGCAGTATTTT. Translated, it gives CASSPRGGTDTQYF. This rearrangement joins TRBV28 to TRBJ2-3; a weak D match, TRBD2 (6 bases). This CDR3 spans 14 amino acids. V shed 6 bases and J shed 1 base, with 11 bases lying between them. In germline, CDR1 is MDHEN, CDR2 SYDVKM.

This chain joins TRBV5-4 and TRBJ2-2; D might be TRBD1 (5 bases). The CDR3 totals 17 residues. The V end lost 4 bases, the J end lost 0 bases, and 16 bases lay between the germline ends. Germline V lookup: CDR1 SGHNT, CDR2 YYREEE (reference sequence). The CDR3 DNA follows: TGTGCCAGCAGCCCTAACATCGACAGAGCGAACACCGGGGAGCTGTTTTTT. It codes for CASSPNIDRANTGELFF.

This sequence joins TRBV12-5 and TRBJ2-1; tentatively, D is TRBD2 (6 bases). From germline, CDR1 is LGHNT and CDR2 FRNRAP. Trimming took off 0 bases at V and 5 bases at J, with 11 bases between the two ends. The CDR3 covers 15 residues. CDR3 DNA sequence: TGTGCTAGTGGTTTGGTACCTACTAGCCACAATGAGCAGTTCTTC. Translated: CASGLVPTSHNEQFF.

The rearrangement links TRBV11-2 to TRBJ2-7, with 11 bases that match TRBD1. Germline V gene data show CDR1 as SGHAT and CDR2 as FQNNGV. The CDR3 consists of 14 residues. V was pared by 8 bases and J by 4 bases, with 7 bases of the junction left unmatched. The CDR3 loop is CASSPDRGLYEQYF. As DNA, the CDR3 is TGTGCCAGCTCCCCGGACAGGGGGCTGTACGAGCAGTACTTC.

The chain has TRBV5-4 and TRBJ1-1; D uncertain. CDR3 length: 15 amino acids. The V end was cut by 3 bases, the J end by 1 base, with 13 bases between. Looked up from germline, CDR1 is SGHNT and CDR2 is YYREEE (reference sequence). CDR3 nucleotides: TGTGCCAGCAGCTCGCTTGGAGTATCGAACACTGAAGCTTTCTTT. Translating it yields CASSSLGVSNTEAFF. Filled out from reference TRBV5-4 and TRBJ1-1, the complete variable domain reads ETGVTQSPTHLIKTRGQQVTLRCSSQSGHNTVSWYQQALGQGPQFIFQYYREEENGRGNFPPRFSGLQFPNYSSELNVNALELDDSALYLCASSSLGVSNTEAFFGQGTRLTVV.